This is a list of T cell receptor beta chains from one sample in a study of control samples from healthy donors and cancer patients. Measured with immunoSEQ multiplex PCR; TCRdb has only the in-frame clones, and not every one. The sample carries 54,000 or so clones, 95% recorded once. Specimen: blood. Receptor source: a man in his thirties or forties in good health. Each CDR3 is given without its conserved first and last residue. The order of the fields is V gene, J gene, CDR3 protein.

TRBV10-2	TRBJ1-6	ASTREVNSPLH
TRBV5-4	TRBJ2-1	ASSLRGSSYNEQF
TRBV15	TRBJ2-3	ATSRPAQGPDTQY
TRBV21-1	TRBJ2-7	ASSARLAGTYEQY
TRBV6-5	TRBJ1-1	ASTSEGAEAF
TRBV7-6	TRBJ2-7	ASSLGLAGEGYEQY
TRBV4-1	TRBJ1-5	ASSPGFNQPQH
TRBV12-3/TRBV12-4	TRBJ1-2	ASSSGANYGYT
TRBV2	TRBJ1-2	ASKGSGYGYT
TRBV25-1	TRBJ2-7	ASSPLRAGQSYEQY
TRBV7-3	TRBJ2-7	ASSLTGGHHYEQY
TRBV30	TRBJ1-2	AWNPGQGLYGYT
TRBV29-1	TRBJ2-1	SVRLAGAGEQF
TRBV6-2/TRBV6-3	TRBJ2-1	ASSYGRLAGGPF
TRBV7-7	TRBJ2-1	ASSPAGTGSYNEQF
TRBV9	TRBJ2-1	ASSVGSRLAAEQF
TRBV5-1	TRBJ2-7	ASSLSSGDTYEQY
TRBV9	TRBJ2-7	ASSVAGGGYEQY
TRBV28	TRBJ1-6	ASRGGANNSPLH
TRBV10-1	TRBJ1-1	ASSKGAITLNTEAF
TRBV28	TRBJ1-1	ASSQRPLRWTF
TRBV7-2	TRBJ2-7	ASSLASGRPPRREQY
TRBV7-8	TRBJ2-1	ASSFWREGRDNEQF
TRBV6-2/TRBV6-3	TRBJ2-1	ASSYSSSVSYNEQF
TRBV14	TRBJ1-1	ASSTGFSTEAF
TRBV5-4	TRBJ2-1	ASSLDRNEQF
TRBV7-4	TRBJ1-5	ASSLAPPDLVPPQPQH
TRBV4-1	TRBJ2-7	ASSQVFRGSSYEQY
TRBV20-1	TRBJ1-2	SASSSPGRLNYGYT
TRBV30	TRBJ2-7	AWRRQGGTSGRGEQY
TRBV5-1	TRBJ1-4	ASSFGKTGTGWEKLF
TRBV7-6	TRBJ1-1	ASSGTGGGEAF
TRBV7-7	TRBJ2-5	ASSDGTSGSAGQETQY
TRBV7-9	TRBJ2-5	ASSLSLGEQGRETQY
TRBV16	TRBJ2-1	ASSQFLAGGTYNEQF
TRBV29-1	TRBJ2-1	SDLGVSSYNEQF
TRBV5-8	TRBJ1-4	ASSYRGRATNEKLF
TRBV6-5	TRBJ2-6	ASSWRGGANVLT
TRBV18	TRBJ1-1	ASSPLRQGRNTEAF
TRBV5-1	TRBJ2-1	ASSAQPGPQDYNEQF